The source of this T cell receptor beta chain is a study of sequential checkpoint blockade in melanoma. Profiling relied on immunoSEQ multiplex PCR, and the TCRdb table lists in-frame clones only, not all of them. The sample has under 50,000 clones, about 88% seen once. Described treatment: randomized to nivolumab then ipilimumab (arm A) or the reverse (arm B). In germline, CDR1 is MGHRA, CDR2 YSYEKL. This CDR3 is built from 15 residues. Trimming at V came to 1 base and at J to 3 bases, leaving 3 bases not matched to a gene. This sample comprised CD8+ T cells sorted from blood (inferred from file names), obtained from a patient given nivolumab and ipilimumab in sequence. The receptor was derived from a human donor with melanoma. The chain is built from TRBV4-1 and TRBJ2-7; 10 bases are shared with TRBD1. CDR3 amino acids: CASSQAGQGSYEQYF. CDR3 coding DNA: TGCGCCAGCAGCCAAGCGGGACAGGGGAGCTACGAGCAGTACTTC.